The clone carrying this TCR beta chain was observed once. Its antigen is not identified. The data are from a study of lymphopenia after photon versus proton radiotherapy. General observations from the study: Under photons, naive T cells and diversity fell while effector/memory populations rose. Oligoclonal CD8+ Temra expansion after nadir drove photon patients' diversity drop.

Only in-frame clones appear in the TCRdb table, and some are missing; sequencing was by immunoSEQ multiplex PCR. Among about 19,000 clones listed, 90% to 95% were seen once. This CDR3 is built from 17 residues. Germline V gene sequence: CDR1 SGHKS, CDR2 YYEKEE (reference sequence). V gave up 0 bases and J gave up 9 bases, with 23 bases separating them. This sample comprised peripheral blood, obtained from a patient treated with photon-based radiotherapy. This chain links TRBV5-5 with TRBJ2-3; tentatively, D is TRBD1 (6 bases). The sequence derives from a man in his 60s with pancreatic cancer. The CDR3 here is CASSLGGTQIVRGTQYF. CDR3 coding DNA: TGTGCCAGCAGCTTGGGGGGGACACAAATAGTTAGGGGCACGCAGTATTTT.